These T cell receptor beta chains were read from a single sample in a study of pediatric ulcerative colitis. Sequencing used immunoSEQ multiplex PCR; TCRdb keeps in-frame clones, though not all of them. The table shows 60,000 or so clones, with around 80% occurring only once. The specimen was blood. The receptor source for this set is a boy younger than 18 with moderate ulcerative colitis. The CDR3 runs from the conserved cysteine through the conserved F or W. D genes are given only for firm matches. The size field is filled for only some rows; it gives once, few, many or a size class.

D gene: NA; clone size: NA; J gene: TRBJ2-1; V gene: TRBV14; CDR3 protein: CASSQGRGMFPGNEQFF
D gene: NA; clone size: few; J gene: TRBJ1-2; V gene: TRBV19; CDR3 protein: CASSIGQVSFTYGYTF
D gene: NA; clone size: NA; J gene: TRBJ1-1; V gene: TRBV6-4; CDR3 protein: CASRGTPGVTEAFF
D gene: NA; clone size: few; J gene: TRBJ1-2; V gene: TRBV30; CDR3 protein: CAWSVGEVTVYGYTF
D gene: NA; clone size: NA; J gene: TRBJ2-3; V gene: TRBV5-4; CDR3 protein: CASSFLGGAIDTQYF
D gene: NA; clone size: NA; J gene: TRBJ1-2; V gene: TRBV29-1; CDR3 protein: CSVEDQTGPYGYTF
D gene: NA; clone size: NA; J gene: TRBJ1-2; V gene: TRBV4-2; CDR3 protein: CASRDGVKAGYTF
D gene: NA; clone size: NA; J gene: TRBJ2-4; V gene: TRBV5-6; CDR3 protein: CASSPKGRLAKNIQYF
D gene: NA; clone size: few; J gene: TRBJ1-5; V gene: TRBV14; CDR3 protein: CASSSGINQPQHF
D gene: NA; clone size: NA; J gene: TRBJ1-2; V gene: TRBV6-1; CDR3 protein: CASDGTVSYGYTF
D gene: NA; clone size: NA; J gene: TRBJ1-1; V gene: TRBV18; CDR3 protein: CASSLSAGENTEAFF
D gene: TRBD2; clone size: NA; J gene: TRBJ2-5; V gene: TRBV7-6; CDR3 protein: CASSLEASGAQETQYF
D gene: NA; clone size: NA; J gene: TRBJ2-5; V gene: TRBV6-1; CDR3 protein: CASSGGLGETQYF
D gene: NA; clone size: once; J gene: TRBJ2-3; V gene: TRBV7-7; CDR3 protein: CASSLAEGDTQYF
D gene: NA; clone size: NA; J gene: TRBJ2-7; V gene: TRBV7-9; CDR3 protein: CASSLVFTGSLGYEQYF
D gene: NA; clone size: NA; J gene: TRBJ1-1; V gene: TRBV27; CDR3 protein: CASSSLGGRSTEAFF
D gene: TRBD2; clone size: NA; J gene: TRBJ2-5; V gene: TRBV10-2; CDR3 protein: CASSASGGLRETQYF
D gene: NA; clone size: NA; J gene: TRBJ1-1; V gene: TRBV14; CDR3 protein: CASSISRNTEAFF
D gene: TRBD1; clone size: few; J gene: TRBJ1-1; V gene: TRBV19; CDR3 protein: CASSQGATEAFF
D gene: TRBD2; clone size: NA; J gene: TRBJ2-7; V gene: TRBV11-2; CDR3 protein: CASSSAGLGLYEQYF
D gene: NA; clone size: NA; J gene: TRBJ1-2; V gene: TRBV27; CDR3 protein: CASSSRGRSYGYTF
D gene: TRBD1; clone size: once; J gene: TRBJ1-1; V gene: TRBV2; CDR3 protein: CASSARTGGTTEAFF
D gene: NA; clone size: NA; J gene: TRBJ1-4; V gene: TRBV2; CDR3 protein: CASSQRPGTTNEKLFF
D gene: TRBD2; clone size: NA; J gene: NA; V gene: TRBV25-1; CDR3 protein: CASSESLAGGSYEQYF
D gene: NA; clone size: NA; J gene: TRBJ2-5; V gene: TRBV1; CDR3 protein: CTSSRDGGAGETQYF
D gene: NA; clone size: NA; J gene: TRBJ1-1; V gene: TRBV20-1; CDR3 protein: CSASDGPEAFF
D gene: NA; clone size: NA; J gene: TRBJ1-1; V gene: TRBV28; CDR3 protein: CASSLGSGSLNTEAFF
D gene: NA; clone size: NA; J gene: TRBJ1-4; V gene: TRBV4-3; CDR3 protein: CASSQDLTPREKLFF
D gene: NA; clone size: NA; J gene: TRBJ1-2; V gene: TRBV6-1; CDR3 protein: CASSEAPELYGYTF
D gene: TRBD2; clone size: once; J gene: TRBJ2-7; V gene: TRBV27; CDR3 protein: CASSLTGTSHDEQYF
D gene: TRBD2; clone size: NA; J gene: TRBJ2-1; V gene: TRBV19; CDR3 protein: CASSIRASGGVMSSYNEQFF
D gene: NA; clone size: NA; J gene: TRBJ2-7; V gene: TRBV4-1; CDR3 protein: CASSQTRISYEQYF
D gene: NA; clone size: NA; J gene: TRBJ2-3; V gene: TRBV2; CDR3 protein: CASEGHSTGDTQYF
D gene: NA; clone size: NA; J gene: TRBJ1-1; V gene: TRBV2; CDR3 protein: CASLTGRNTEAFF
D gene: NA; clone size: NA; J gene: TRBJ2-3; V gene: TRBV6-1; CDR3 protein: CASTPGGGLGDTQYF
D gene: NA; clone size: NA; J gene: TRBJ2-3; V gene: TRBV5-6; CDR3 protein: CASSLDTRTTDTQYF
D gene: TRBD1; clone size: NA; J gene: TRBJ2-7; V gene: TRBV7-2; CDR3 protein: CASSPYRTGPEQYF
D gene: NA; clone size: NA; J gene: TRBJ2-3; V gene: TRBV5-4; CDR3 protein: CASSFRPLGTDTQYF
D gene: TRBD1; clone size: NA; J gene: TRBJ1-5; V gene: TRBV5-4; CDR3 protein: CASSSQGQGQPQHF
D gene: NA; clone size: NA; J gene: TRBJ2-1; V gene: TRBV11-2; CDR3 protein: CASSLAGVGNEQFF
D gene: TRBD1; clone size: NA; J gene: TRBJ1-2; V gene: TRBV5-1; CDR3 protein: CASSFQTGSNYGYTF
D gene: NA; clone size: NA; J gene: TRBJ2-3; V gene: TRBV4-3; CDR3 protein: CASSQGDITDTQYF
D gene: TRBD1; clone size: NA; J gene: TRBJ2-5; V gene: TRBV7-9; CDR3 protein: CASSSPGGPQETQYF
D gene: NA; clone size: NA; J gene: TRBJ1-2; V gene: TRBV15; CDR3 protein: CATSILGGPVDGYTF
D gene: NA; clone size: NA; J gene: TRBJ2-7; V gene: TRBV19; CDR3 protein: CASSKGRLNYEQYF